Shown below are 32 T cell receptor beta chains from a single sample sequenced in a study of blood T cells in healthy people across ages. Combining a sample-barcoded 5' primer with a J-beta primer mix, a second PCR ran for roughly 7 to 12 cycles. TCRdb re-analysed the 5' RACE reads in MiXCR, keeping a single row per CDR3 protein. The repertoire includes 1.5 million to 2 million distinct CDR3 sequences, approximately 30% of them detected once, and 6.5% to 8.5% sits in the top ten. The specimen was blood. The source is a young woman in good health.

The genes are TRBV20-1 and TRBJ2-1, with D possibly called TRBD1 or TRBD2 (5 bases each). Germline CDR1 is DFQATT and CDR2 is SNEGSKA (reference sequence). The CDR3 is 13 residues long. Trimming pared 5 bases from V and 2 bases from J, leaving 10 bases between. CDR3 amino acids: CSALGRTYNEQFF. The CDR3 DNA is TGCAGTGCTCTGGGACGAACCTACAATGAGCAGTTCTTC.

Comment on this clonotype: This sequence may be a read error, since a much larger clone differs from it by one base. V usage is TRBV10-3 and J usage is TRBJ1-4, with a tentative D call TRBD1 (5 bases). This CDR3 comprises 14 residues. CDR1 and CDR2 (germline): ENHRY, SYGVKD. CDR3 in amino acids: CVISAGGTNEKLFF. DNA for the CDR3: TGTGTCATCAGTGCGGGGGGAACTAATGAAAAACTGTTTTTT.

This clonotype came up a few times. The rearrangement links TRBV6-6 to TRBJ2-7; TRBD1 aligns across 8 bases. Germline V gives CDR1 MNHNY, CDR2 SVGAGI (reference sequence). This CDR3 comprises 15 residues. J gave up 0 bases and V 5 bases, and 6 bases lay outside the gene matches. Written as DNA, the CDR3 is TGTGCCAGCAGTAAGCGGACAGGGAGCTCCTACGAGCAGTACTTC. Translating it yields CASSKRTGSSYEQYF.

This clonotype has more than one count but fewer than ten. V is TRBV6-5 and J is TRBJ1-1; D call uncertain. Between the trimmed V and J ends, which lost 8 bases and 5 bases, there was a span of 9 bases. CDR3 length: 11 residues. CDR1 and CDR2 (germline): MNHEY, SVGAGI. The CDR3 nucleotides are TGTGCCAGCCTTTTAGGGACTGAAGCTTTCTTT. Its translation is CASLLGTEAFF.

The chain has TRBV29-1 and TRBJ2-1; TRBD2 matches 8 bases. V lost 4 bases and J lost 2; bases outside the gene matches: 4. The CDR3 contains 14 residues. Germline V gives CDR1 SQVTM, CDR2 ANQGSEA. The CDR3, as DNA: TGCAGCGTTGCGGGAGGGCAGACCTACAATGAGCAGTTCTTC. This sequence encodes CSVAGGQTYNEQFF.

This clonotype has only a few counts. The chain joins TRBV7-9 to TRBJ2-3; D unclear. This CDR3 has 13 amino acids. The germline V gene has CDR1 SEHNR and CDR2 FQNEAQ (reference sequence). V lost 3 bases and J lost 5, with 9 bases in between. CDR3 protein: CASSFPRLDTQYF. CDR3 bases: TGTGCCAGCAGCTTCCCCCGCCTAGATACGCAGTATTTT.

As DNA, the CDR3 is TGCAGTGCTTCGAACTCGGGATCACCCCTCCACTTT. Encoded protein: CSASNSGSPLHF. This chain uses TRBV20-1 with TRBJ1-6; no clear D gene. The V end was cut by 5 bases, the J end by 10 bases, with 12 bases between. This CDR3 has 12 amino acids. Germline CDR1 reads DFQATT; CDR2 reads SNEGSKA (reference sequence).

As to this clonotype: Sequence at one end of the junction differs from germline and may be a read error. The chain couples TRBV19 to TRBJ1-4, with D unresolved. Germline V gives CDR1 LNHDA, CDR2 SQIVND (reference sequence). The CDR3 runs to 12 residues. The CDR3: CASGLNNEKPFF. In DNA, the CDR3 is TGTGCCAGTGGTCTGAATAATGAAAAACCGTTTTTT.

This clonotype showed up just a few times. V usage is TRBV6-9 and J usage is TRBJ2-3; D gene ambiguous. V was shortened by 11 bases and J by 0 bases, with 21 bases between the two germline ends. This CDR3 is 16 amino acids long. Per germline, CDR1 MNHGY and CDR2 SVAAGI. The CDR3 region is CAGRELGPSSTDTQYF. The CDR3 nucleotides are TGTGCCGGACGCGAGCTGGGCCCCTCTAGCACAGATACGCAGTATTTT.

The chain recombines TRBV18 with TRBJ1-1; TRBD1 matches 7 bases. Unmatched junction bases numbered 10, after V lost 3 bases and J lost 6 bases. This CDR3 is 15 amino acids long. From germline, CDR1 is KGHSH and CDR2 LQKENI. The CDR3 is CASSPLSGTEAEAFF. CDR3 in DNA: TGTGCCAGCTCACCCCTATCGGGGACAGAGGCTGAAGCTTTCTTT.

This clonotype was counted a few times. The chain recombines TRBV7-2 with TRBJ2-1; 12 bases are a match to TRBD2. The germline V gene has CDR1 SGHTA and CDR2 FQGNSA. Germline trimming cut 5 bases from V and 0 bases from J; bases unmatched to any gene: 11. The CDR3 is made up of 19 amino acids. CDR3 amino acids: CASSKRPTSGSVSYNEQFF. CDR3 in DNA: TGTGCCAGCAGCAAAAGGCCGACTAGCGGGAGTGTCTCCTACAATGAGCAGTTCTTC. The full variable domain, with the rest looked up from reference TRBV7-2 and TRBJ2-1, is GAGVSQSPSNKVTEKGKDVELRCDPISGHTALYWYRQSLGQGLEFLIYFQGNSAPDKSGLPSDRFSAERTGGSVSTLTIQRTQQEDSAVYLCASSKRPTSGSVSYNEQFFGPGTRLTVL.

This chain joins TRBV13 and TRBJ2-1; D might be TRBD2 (6 bases). This CDR3 comprises 17 residues. Trimming stripped 1 base from V and 6 bases from J, with 19 bases between. The germline CDR1 and CDR2 sequences are PRHDT and FYEKMQ (reference sequence). This CDR3 reads CASSLEEGPRRGNEQFF. In DNA form, the CDR3 reads TGTGCCAGCAGCTTAGAGGAGGGGCCGCGACGGGGCAATGAGCAGTTCTTC.

CDR3: CASSSPAGGPYNEQFF. The CDR3 region has the DNA TGCGCCAGCAGCTCACCAGCCGGCGGGCCTTACAATGAGCAGTTCTTC. The chain recombines TRBV5-1 with TRBJ2-1, with D possibly matching TRBD2 (5 bases). V was trimmed by 3 bases and J by 4 bases, leaving 17 bases between them. In germline, CDR1 is SGHRS, CDR2 YFSETQ. The CDR3 runs to 16 residues.

The chain has TRBV7-9 and TRBJ2-3, with D uncertain. The germline CDR1 and CDR2 sequences are SEHNR and FQNEAQ (reference sequence). The CDR3 has 15 residues. Trimming took 2 bases from V and 4 from J, leaving 13 bases between them. CDR3 nucleotides: TGTGCCAGCAGCTTAAGACGGGTGGATTCAGATACGCAGTATTTT. Translation: CASSLRRVDSDTQYF.

This clonotype was observed a few times. The CDR3 DNA reads as TGCGCCAGCAGCTCCGGGTCTCGTCAGAGGTACGAGCAGTACTTC. It yields the protein CASSSGSRQRYEQYF. The chain couples TRBV5-1 to TRBJ2-7; D call uncertain. With 3 bases removed from V and 4 bases from J, the gap between germline ends came to 17 bases. The CDR3 contains 15 residues. The germline gives CDR1 SGHRS, CDR2 YFSETQ.

The gene calls are TRBV7-9 and TRBJ1-1; 10 bases match TRBD1. The junction had 3 bases not matched to a gene; V was cut back by 1 base and J by 4 bases. Germline loops: CDR1 SEHNR, CDR2 FQNEAQ (reference sequence). The CDR3 has 15 residues. The CDR3 region has the DNA TGTGCCAGCAGCTTAGTTTGGACAGGGGGCACTGAAGCTTTCTTT. Amino acids: CASSLVWTGGTEAFF.

Remarks on this clonotype: This could be a read error, since a much larger clone is one nucleotide away. The chain joins TRBV6-5 to TRBJ2-5; D perhaps matches TRBD2 (6 bases). The CDR3 is 14 amino acids. Germline loops: CDR1 MNHEY, CDR2 SVGAGI. The CDR3 loop reads CASSLQTGVETRYF. DNA for the CDR3: TGTGCCAGCAGCCTCCAAACGGGGGTAGAGACCCGGTACTTC.

This clonotype was found many times. The rearrangement links TRBV7-2 to TRBJ2-7; the D gene is possibly TRBD2 (6 bases). The CDR3 contains 16 residues. V was trimmed by 4 bases and J by 0 bases, leaving 16 bases between them. Germline assignment: CDR1 SGHTA and CDR2 FQGNSA. In DNA, the CDR3 is TGTGCCAGCAGCTCATTGGGACTGCCCAGCTCCTACGAGCAGTACTTC. Its translation: CASSSLGLPSSYEQYF.

This clonotype has at least ten counts. The V gene is TRBV27, the J gene TRBJ2-1; TRBD2 matches at 9 bases. The length of the CDR3 is 17 residues. CDR1 MNHEY and CDR2 SMNVEV come from the germline V gene (reference sequence). J gave up 0 bases and V 2 bases, and 5 bases lay outside the gene matches. The DNA for the CDR3 is TGTGCCAGCAGTTTAGCGGGGGGGACGAGCTCCTACAATGAGCAGTTCTTC. Its protein is CASSLAGGTSSYNEQFF.

This clonotype was observed many times. The chain carries TRBV28 and TRBJ1-5; D is possibly TRBD1 (5 bases). Germline V gene lookup returns CDR1 MDHEN and CDR2 SYDVKM. V was shortened by 10 bases and J by 6 bases, with 16 bases between the two germline ends. The CDR3 is 13 amino acids. CDR3 in DNA: TGTGCCACTCACACAATTACAGGTCAGCCCCAGCATTTT. Its protein is CATHTITGQPQHF.

This clonotype has ten or more counts. For the CDR3, the DNA is TGTGCCAGCAGCGTAGAGTCGGTAGGGAACGAGCAGTACTTC. It encodes CASSVESVGNEQYF. The chain uses TRBV9 and TRBJ2-7, with D unresolved. The CDR3 is 14 residues long. CDR1 and CDR2 from the germline V gene are SGDLS and YYNGEE. The ends were cut back, 0 bases at V and 5 bases at J, with 12 bases in the middle.

Concerning this clonotype itself: One end of the junction does not line up with germline, which may come from a read error. The chain recombines TRBV6-6 with TRBJ2-7, with TRBD1 identical over 9 bases. This CDR3 is built from 14 residues. Germline-derived CDR1 and CDR2 are MNHNY and SVGAGI (reference sequence). The CDR3 protein is CASRMDRGPYEQYF. CDR3 DNA sequence: TGCGCCAGCAGGATGGACAGGGGACCCTACGAGCAGTACTTC.

This clonotype was recorded at least ten times. J is TRBJ2-7 and V is TRBV6-2 or TRBV6-3; D might be TRBD2 (5 bases). The germline V and J ends were trimmed by 0 bases and 2 bases, with 11 bases remaining between them. The CDR3 runs 15 residues. Germline assignment: CDR1 MNHEY and CDR2 SVGEGT. In nucleotides, the CDR3 is TGTGCCAGCAGTTACTCGAAGCGGCGAACCTACGAGCAGTACTTC. Protein sequence: CASSYSKRRTYEQYF.

Comments on this clonotype: A read error may account for a junction end that differs from germline. This rearrangement joins TRBV4-3 to TRBJ2-5, with 7 positions matching TRBD1. This CDR3 comprises 15 residues. Germline V CDR1 and CDR2: LGHNA, YSLEER. The DNA for the CDR3 is TGCTCCAGCAGCCTGGCCCCTAGCAGGGGGGAGACCCAGTACTTC. It is translated as CSSSLAPSRGETQYF.

This clonotype has more than one count but fewer than ten. The chain is built from TRBV27 and TRBJ1-2, with TRBD1 matching 7 bases. CDR1 and CDR2 from the germline V gene are MNHEY and SMNVEV (reference sequence). Trimming removed 7 bases from V and 8 bases from J; junction bases left unmatched: 10. The CDR3 contains 13 residues. The DNA for the CDR3 is TGTGCCAGCACCGGAACAGGGGTCGGGGGCTACACCTTC. Translated: CASTGTGVGGYTF.

The chain has TRBV7-9 and TRBJ1-2; D gene uncertain. Trimming removed 0 bases at V and 6 bases at J, with 5 bases between. The germline gives CDR1 SEHNR, CDR2 FQNEAQ (reference sequence). The CDR3 extends over 12 amino acids. The CDR3 sequence: CASSLASHGYTF. The CDR3, as DNA: TGTGCCAGCAGCTTAGCCAGCCATGGCTACACCTTC. The full variable domain, completed using reference TRBV7-9 and TRBJ1-2, is DTGVSQNPRHKITKRGQNVTFRCDPISEHNRLYWYRQTLGQGPEFLTYFQNEAQLEKSRLLSDRFSAERPKGSFSTLEIQRTEQGDSAMYLCASSLASHGYTFGSGTRLTVV.

The J gene is TRBJ2-1, the V gene TRBV18; possible D gene TRBD2, 6 bases. V was pared by 3 bases and J by 13 bases, with 16 bases between. The germline V gene has CDR1 KGHSH and CDR2 LQKENI. This CDR3 region has 13 residues. DNA for the CDR3: TGTGCCAGCTCACCGATGTCCCGGCGGGAACAGTTCTTC. Residues: CASSPMSRREQFF.

This clonotype was counted a few times. V usage is TRBV20-1 and J usage is TRBJ2-3; D perhaps matches TRBD2 (5 bases). V was shortened by 1 base and J by 0 bases, with 17 bases between the two germline ends. The CDR3 runs to 17 residues. The germline CDR1 and CDR2 sequences are DFQATT and SNEGSKA (reference sequence). DNA of the CDR3: TGCAGTGCTAGAGGCGGCAGGACTGACCCTAGCACAGATACGCAGTATTTT. Translation gives CSARGGRTDPSTDTQYF.

The chain employs TRBV12-3 or TRBV12-4 and TRBJ2-3, with no clear D. The CDR3 extends over 11 amino acids. V was trimmed by 5 bases and J by 10 bases, leaving 10 bases between them. The CDR3, as DNA: TGTGCCAGCAGTATGGTAACGGCGCAGTATTTT. This translates into CASSMVTAQYF.

This chain links TRBV7-3 with TRBJ1-1; D is undetermined. V was cut by 3 bases and J by 1 base, with 6 bases left in between. Germline loops: CDR1 SGHTA, CDR2 FQGTGA. The CDR3 has 13 residues. The DNA of the CDR3 is TGTGCCAGCAGCTTTAATACGAACACTGAAGCTTTCTTT. It codes for CASSFNTNTEAFF.

There are a few counts of this clonotype. The chain carries TRBV12-5 and TRBJ2-1; D possibly corresponds to TRBD1 (6 bases). The CDR3 has 17 amino acids. From germline, CDR1 is LGHNT and CDR2 FRNRAP. Trimming left V 3 bases short and J 2 bases short, with 17 bases between. The DNA for the CDR3 is TGTGCTAGTGGTTTCCCGTTACAGGGATCCCCCTACAATGAGCAGTTCTTC. This codes for CASGFPLQGSPYNEQFF.

V usage is TRBV20-1 and J usage is TRBJ2-5; no firm D call. CDR1 and CDR2 from the germline V gene are DFQATT and SNEGSKA (reference sequence). The CDR3 covers 13 residues. V was cut by 4 bases and J by 2 bases, with 11 bases left in between. In DNA form, the CDR3 reads TGCAGTGCTACTCGGGCAATACAAGAGACCCAGTACTTC. This codes for CSATRAIQETQYF.